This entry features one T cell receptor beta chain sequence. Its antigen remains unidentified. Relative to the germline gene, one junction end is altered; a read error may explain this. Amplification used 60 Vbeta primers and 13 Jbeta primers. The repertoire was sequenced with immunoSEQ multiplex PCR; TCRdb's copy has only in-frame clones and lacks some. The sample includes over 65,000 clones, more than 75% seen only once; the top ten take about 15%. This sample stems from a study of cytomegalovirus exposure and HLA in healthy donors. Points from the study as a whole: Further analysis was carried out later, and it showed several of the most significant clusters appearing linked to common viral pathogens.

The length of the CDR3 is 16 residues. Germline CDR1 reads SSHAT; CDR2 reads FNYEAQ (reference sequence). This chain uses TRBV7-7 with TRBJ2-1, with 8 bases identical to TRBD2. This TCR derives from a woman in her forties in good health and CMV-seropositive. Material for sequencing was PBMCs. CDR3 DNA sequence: TGTGCTAGCAGCAGCGGGAGACACGGCTCCTACAATGAGCAGTTCTTC. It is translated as CASSSGRHGSYNEQFF.